This is a list of T cell receptor beta chains from one sample in a study of CXCR3-negative and CXCR3-positive naive CD8 T cells. Reanalyzing the 5' RACE reads, TCRdb keeps one entry per CDR3 protein, without DNA. The sample yields tens of thousands of distinct CDR3 sequences, of which the top ten take up about 1.1%. Sequenced material: naive CXCR3- CD8+ T cells from blood. The receptor set was obtained from a human donor in good health. Some clones in this sample may be carry-over from other donors' samples. Both conserved end residues are part of each CDR3. Each record gives: J gene, V gene, CDR3 protein.

j_call: TRBJ2-7; v_call: TRBV28; cdr3_aa: CASSLGDNEQYF
j_call: TRBJ2-7; v_call: TRBV12-3/TRBV12-4; cdr3_aa: CASSLYVREQYF
j_call: TRBJ2-3; v_call: TRBV9; cdr3_aa: CASSDPASGGADTQYF
j_call: TRBJ2-1; v_call: TRBV9; cdr3_aa: CASSVGESGNEQFF
j_call: TRBJ2-7; v_call: TRBV10-3; cdr3_aa: CAIYSGGAYEQYF
j_call: TRBJ2-1; v_call: TRBV5-1; cdr3_aa: CASSLAGGFGEQFF
j_call: TRBJ2-7; v_call: TRBV27; cdr3_aa: CASSLLGGYEQYF
j_call: TRBJ2-7; v_call: TRBV7-9; cdr3_aa: CASSQNRGAGYEQYF
j_call: TRBJ1-5; v_call: TRBV10-3; cdr3_aa: CAARDSDSNQPQHF
j_call: TRBJ2-1; v_call: TRBV7-9; cdr3_aa: CASSLVARVIEQFF
j_call: TRBJ2-7; v_call: TRBV12-5; cdr3_aa: CASGASPTSGRGLGYEQYF
j_call: TRBJ2-7; v_call: TRBV5-6; cdr3_aa: CASSWGVGQGVGEQYF
j_call: TRBJ1-1; v_call: TRBV28; cdr3_aa: CASSSPPDRPSRTEAFF
j_call: TRBJ1-1; v_call: TRBV7-9; cdr3_aa: CASSLLGEEAFF
j_call: TRBJ2-3; v_call: TRBV28; cdr3_aa: CASSSVPPQRGTLADTQYF
j_call: TRBJ2-7; v_call: TRBV29-1; cdr3_aa: CSVEDQTEQYF
j_call: TRBJ2-7; v_call: TRBV14; cdr3_aa: CASSQETSGEYEQYF
j_call: TRBJ2-1; v_call: TRBV10-2; cdr3_aa: CASSETGRVNEQFF
j_call: TRBJ1-5; v_call: TRBV30; cdr3_aa: CAWSVPYDNQPQHF
j_call: TRBJ2-7; v_call: TRBV28; cdr3_aa: CASSPRTLLRAYEQYF
j_call: TRBJ2-1; v_call: TRBV7-2; cdr3_aa: CASSLGGPYNEQFF
j_call: TRBJ1-1; v_call: TRBV6-2/TRBV6-3; cdr3_aa: CASSPQDTEAFF
j_call: TRBJ1-4; v_call: TRBV7-9; cdr3_aa: CASGPWDIRGPDEKLFF
j_call: TRBJ2-2; v_call: TRBV29-1; cdr3_aa: CSVEVASYAGELFF
j_call: TRBJ2-4; v_call: TRBV14; cdr3_aa: CASSQAADYIQYF
j_call: TRBJ2-1; v_call: TRBV28; cdr3_aa: CASRPQGYNEQFF
j_call: TRBJ2-2; v_call: TRBV7-9; cdr3_aa: CASSRPLGWTGELFF
j_call: TRBJ1-5; v_call: TRBV4-2; cdr3_aa: CASSQDKLGQPQHF
j_call: TRBJ2-7; v_call: TRBV7-2; cdr3_aa: CASSLWLAGGPEQYF
j_call: TRBJ2-7; v_call: TRBV29-1; cdr3_aa: CSVEGGREQGAYEQYF
j_call: TRBJ2-7; v_call: TRBV9; cdr3_aa: CASSAGGEPHEQYF
j_call: TRBJ2-7; v_call: TRBV29-1; cdr3_aa: CSVAGIYEQYF
j_call: TRBJ2-5; v_call: TRBV6-5; cdr3_aa: CASSPGTAQETQYF
j_call: TRBJ2-1; v_call: TRBV6-1; cdr3_aa: CASSEEGAGTQNEQFF
j_call: TRBJ2-2; v_call: TRBV29-1; cdr3_aa: CSVDLNTGELFF
j_call: TRBJ2-3; v_call: TRBV29-1; cdr3_aa: CSFDSRGADTQYF
j_call: TRBJ2-3; v_call: TRBV14; cdr3_aa: CASSRGLAADTDTQYF
j_call: TRBJ2-1; v_call: TRBV5-1; cdr3_aa: CASSFLTTDEQFF
j_call: TRBJ1-1; v_call: TRBV5-1; cdr3_aa: CASSFEGDDTEAFF
j_call: TRBJ2-7; v_call: TRBV29-1; cdr3_aa: CSVETRAYEQYF
j_call: TRBJ1-5; v_call: TRBV5-1; cdr3_aa: CASSSLTGARPVTNQPQHF
j_call: TRBJ1-1; v_call: TRBV6-2/TRBV6-3; cdr3_aa: CASSPGRATEAFF
j_call: TRBJ2-7; v_call: TRBV21-1; cdr3_aa: CASSTAVRDSSYEQYF
j_call: TRBJ2-1; v_call: TRBV6-5; cdr3_aa: CASSYSILGEQFF
j_call: TRBJ2-1; v_call: TRBV6-2/TRBV6-3; cdr3_aa: CASSPTSGTYNEQFF
j_call: TRBJ2-1; v_call: TRBV6-5; cdr3_aa: CASSPPTSGNNEQFF
j_call: TRBJ1-1; v_call: TRBV4-3; cdr3_aa: CASSQTQYTEAFF
j_call: TRBJ2-7; v_call: TRBV29-1; cdr3_aa: CSYGDRPFYEQYF
j_call: TRBJ2-5; v_call: TRBV29-1; cdr3_aa: CSVEPPRSGTRETQYF
j_call: TRBJ2-7; v_call: TRBV19; cdr3_aa: CASSTGLNYEQYF
j_call: TRBJ1-1; v_call: TRBV7-9; cdr3_aa: CASSSNWSPEAFF
j_call: TRBJ1-2; v_call: TRBV28; cdr3_aa: CASSFGPGQDSNYGYTF
j_call: TRBJ2-7; v_call: TRBV4-1; cdr3_aa: CASSSGLAGPYEQYF
j_call: TRBJ2-6; v_call: TRBV19; cdr3_aa: CASSLRRIDSGANVLTF
j_call: TRBJ2-1; v_call: TRBV5-6; cdr3_aa: CASGLVDRQYNEQFF
j_call: TRBJ2-5; v_call: TRBV11-3; cdr3_aa: CASSYPRSYDPETQYF
j_call: TRBJ2-5; v_call: TRBV7-9; cdr3_aa: CASSPRTSGEETQYF
j_call: TRBJ1-1; v_call: TRBV4-2; cdr3_aa: CASSQVDRHRAFF
j_call: TRBJ2-2; v_call: TRBV21-1; cdr3_aa: CASSKEHVRAGDTGELFF
j_call: TRBJ2-7; v_call: TRBV20-1; cdr3_aa: CSARGITKYEQYF